This T cell receptor (beta chain) is from a study of response to subunit inactivated influenza vaccine. The study, taken as a whole, reports: Each seasonal flu vaccination may recruit only limited new T cells, authors suggested.

This clonotype was recorded a few times. The antigen remains unidentified. Germline loops: CDR1 GTSNPN, CDR2 SVGIG (reference sequence). This CDR3 has 15 residues. With 5 bases clipped from V and 7 bases from J, the junction kept 8 bases outside the gene matches. MiXCR, applied by TCRdb to the RT-PCR reads, yields one record per CDR3 protein. The sample lists over 650,000 distinct CDR3 sequences, under 20% seen once, with 9.5% to 13% in the top ten. This TCR was sampled from a man in his fifties or sixties who received an inactivated influenza vaccine. The chain carries TRBV30 and TRBJ2-1, with 13 bases that match TRBD2. The sequenced sample was PBMCs from blood, obtained about 5 days after vaccination. This CDR3 is CAWAPTSGRRNEQFF. CDR3 bases: TGTGCCTGGGCCCCGACTAGCGGGAGGAGAAATGAGCAGTTCTTC. The whole variable domain, remainder taken from reference TRBV30 and TRBJ2-1, is SQTIHQWPATLVQPVGSPLSLECTVEGTSNPNLYWYRQAAGRGLQLLFYSVGIGQISSEVPQNLSASRPQDRQFILSSKKLLLSDSGFYLCAWAPTSGRRNEQFFGPGTRLTVL.